The 9 T cell receptor beta chains reported below all come from one sample, sequenced in a study of shared clonotypes between healthy human individuals. Assay used: immunoSEQ multiplex PCR; TCRdb lists only in-frame clones, some missing. The sample records a few hundred thousand clones, 95% to 97% being singletons. Specimen: memory CD8+ T cells sorted from blood. Subset noted: CD45RO+ cells pooled with CCR7-negative TemRA cells. The receptors derive from a man younger than 40 in good health.

V gene TRBV27 combines with J gene TRBJ2-7; TRBD2 agrees at 14 bases. J lost 3 bases, V lost 2 bases, and 6 bases had no gene match. Germline loops: CDR1 MNHEY, CDR2 SMNVEV (reference sequence). The length of the CDR3 is 17 residues. CDR3 loop: CASSLRGGLAGGYEQYF. The CDR3 nucleotides read TGTGCCAGCAGTTTAAGGGGTGGACTAGCGGGGGGCTACGAGCAGTACTTC.

The V gene is TRBV28, the J gene TRBJ2-2; 14 bases align to TRBD2. J was trimmed by 3 bases and V by 5 bases; bases with no gene match: 5. Germline V CDR1 and CDR2: MDHEN, SYDVKM. The CDR3 runs 17 residues. The CDR3: CASSPGLAGVYTGELFF. DNA of the CDR3: TGTGCCAGCAGTCCGGGACTAGCGGGAGTTTACACCGGGGAGCTGTTTTTT.

This sequence joins TRBV2 and TRBJ2-1, with TRBD2 as a possible D gene (6 bases). Germline V gene data show CDR1 as SNHLY and CDR2 as FYNNEI. This CDR3 contains 15 residues. V gave up 4 bases and J gave up 7 bases, with 17 bases separating them. The CDR3 DNA reads as TGTGCCAGCAGTGGTCAGGGAGGTATGGGGAATGAGCAGTTCTTC. Its translation is CASSGQGGMGNEQFF.

The CDR3 here is CASSFERGPTIEQFF. Here the CDR3 DNA reads TGTGCCAGCAGTTTTGAGCGGGGGCCTACAATTGAGCAGTTCTTC. The V call is TRBV6-5, the J call TRBJ2-1; 8 positions match TRBD2. In germline, CDR1 is MNHEY, CDR2 SVGAGI. The V gene end was trimmed by 4 bases and the J gene end by 9 bases; junction bases not matched to a gene: 11. The CDR3 consists of 15 residues.

The V call is TRBV18, the J call TRBJ1-1; D is unresolved. Trimming left V 1 base short and J 3 bases short, with 9 bases between. Germline CDR1 and CDR2: KGHSH and LQKENI. The CDR3 runs 14 residues. CDR3 amino acids: CASSPLVGYTEAFF. The CDR3 nucleotides are TGTGCCAGCTCACCACTTGTGGGATACACTGAAGCTTTCTTT.

CDR3 in amino acids: CASSLGEIGEETQYF. The CDR3 DNA reads TGCGCCAGCAGCTTGGGGGAGATTGGGGAGGAGACCCAGTACTTC. V and J are TRBV5-1 and TRBJ2-5; D is perhaps TRBD2 (5 bases). The germline gives CDR1 SGHRS, CDR2 YFSETQ. V lost 0 bases to trimming and J lost 5 bases, with 14 bases between them. This CDR3 is built from 15 residues.

The chain employs TRBV28 and TRBJ2-1, with 10 bases aligning to TRBD1. Germline loops: CDR1 MDHEN, CDR2 SYDVKM. V was pared by 6 bases and J by 2 bases, with 4 bases of the junction left unmatched. The CDR3 spans 15 residues. The CDR3 DNA reads TGTGCCAGCAGCCGGACAGGGGGAACCTACAATGAGCAGTTCTTC. Translating it yields CASSRTGGTYNEQFF.

In its sample, this clone was seen once. The V gene is TRBV27, the J gene TRBJ2-5; D ambiguous. This CDR3 is 15 amino acids long. Germline V gene data show CDR1 as MNHEY and CDR2 as SMNVEV (reference sequence). The V and J ends lost 5 bases and 4 bases respectively, with 17 bases between them. CDR3 coding DNA: TGTGCCAGCAGTCTTTATCCCCTCCAAGGAGAGACCCAGTACTTC. Translated, it gives CASSLYPLQGETQYF.

The V call is TRBV5-1, the J call TRBJ2-3, with D unresolved. V was clipped by 2 bases and J by 5 bases, with 12 bases between them. The germline V gene has CDR1 SGHRS and CDR2 YFSETQ. This CDR3 has 14 amino acids. As DNA, the CDR3 is TGCGCCAGCAGCTTAGGATCCTGGAGAGATACGCAGTATTTT. It translates to CASSLGSWRDTQYF.